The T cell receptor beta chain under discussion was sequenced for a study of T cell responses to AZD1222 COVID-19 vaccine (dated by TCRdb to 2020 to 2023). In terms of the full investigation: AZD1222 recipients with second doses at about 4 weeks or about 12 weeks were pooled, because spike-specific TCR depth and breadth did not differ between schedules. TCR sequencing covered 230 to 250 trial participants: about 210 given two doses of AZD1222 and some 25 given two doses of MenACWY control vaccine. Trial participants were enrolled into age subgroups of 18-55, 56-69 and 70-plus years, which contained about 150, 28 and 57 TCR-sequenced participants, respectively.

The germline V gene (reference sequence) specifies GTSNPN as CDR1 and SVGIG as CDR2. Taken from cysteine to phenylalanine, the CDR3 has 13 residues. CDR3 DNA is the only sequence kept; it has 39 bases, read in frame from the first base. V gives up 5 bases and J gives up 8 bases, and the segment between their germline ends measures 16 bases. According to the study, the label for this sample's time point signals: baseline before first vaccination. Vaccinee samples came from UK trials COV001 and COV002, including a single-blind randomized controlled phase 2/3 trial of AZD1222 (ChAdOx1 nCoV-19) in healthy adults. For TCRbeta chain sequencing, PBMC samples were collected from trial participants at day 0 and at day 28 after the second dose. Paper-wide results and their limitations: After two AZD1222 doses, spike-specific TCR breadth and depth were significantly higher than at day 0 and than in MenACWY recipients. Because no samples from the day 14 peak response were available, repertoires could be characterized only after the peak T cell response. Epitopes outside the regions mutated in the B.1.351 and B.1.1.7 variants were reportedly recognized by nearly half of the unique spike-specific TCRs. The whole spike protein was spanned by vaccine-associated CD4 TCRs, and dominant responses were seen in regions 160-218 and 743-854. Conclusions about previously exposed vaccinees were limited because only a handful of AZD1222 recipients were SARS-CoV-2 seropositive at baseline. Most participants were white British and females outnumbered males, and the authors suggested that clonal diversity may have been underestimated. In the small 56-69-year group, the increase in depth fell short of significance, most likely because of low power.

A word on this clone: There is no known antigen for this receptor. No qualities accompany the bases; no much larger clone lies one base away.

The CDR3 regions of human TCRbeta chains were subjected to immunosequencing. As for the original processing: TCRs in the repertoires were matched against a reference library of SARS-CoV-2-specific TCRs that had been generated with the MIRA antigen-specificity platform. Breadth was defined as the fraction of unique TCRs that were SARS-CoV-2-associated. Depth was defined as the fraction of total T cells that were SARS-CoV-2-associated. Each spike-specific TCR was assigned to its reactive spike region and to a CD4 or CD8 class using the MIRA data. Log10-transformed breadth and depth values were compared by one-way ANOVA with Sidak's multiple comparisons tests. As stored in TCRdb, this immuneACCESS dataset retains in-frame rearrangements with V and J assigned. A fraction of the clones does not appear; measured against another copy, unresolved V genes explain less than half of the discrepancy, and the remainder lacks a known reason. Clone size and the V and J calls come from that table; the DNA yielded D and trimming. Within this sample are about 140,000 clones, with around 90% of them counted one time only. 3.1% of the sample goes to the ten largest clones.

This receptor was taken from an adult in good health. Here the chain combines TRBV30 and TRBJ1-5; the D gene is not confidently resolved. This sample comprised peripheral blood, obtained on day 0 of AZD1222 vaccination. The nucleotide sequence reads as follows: TGTGCCTGGGCTCCGGGCCACAAAGAGCCCCAGCATTTT. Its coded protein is CAWAPGHKEPQHF.